One and the same sample provided the 2 T cell receptor beta chains below, sequenced in a study of cytomegalovirus exposure and HLA in healthy donors. The data were produced by immunoSEQ multiplex PCR, yet TCRdb's version contains in-frame clones alone and is incomplete. The sample holds approximately 180,000 clones; about 89% are singletons and the top ten take roughly 2.5%. Specimen: PBMCs. These receptors came from a man in his late teens or twenties in good health and CMV-seropositive.

The chain links TRBV7-8 to TRBJ2-5, with D perhaps TRBD1 (6 bases). This CDR3 comprises 15 residues. Germline CDR1 and CDR2: SGHVS and FQNEAQ. Trimming removed 1 base at V and 4 bases at J, with 13 bases between. CDR3 residues: CASSLVSRGSETQYF. CDR3 coding DNA: TGTGCCAGCAGCTTAGTGTCTAGGGGGTCAGAGACCCAGTACTTC. Full variable domain (rest looked up from reference TRBV7-8 and TRBJ2-5): GAGVSQSPRYKVAKRGQDVALRCDPISGHVSLFWYQQALGQGPEFLTYFQNEAQLDKSGLPSDRFFAERPEGSVSTLKIQRTQQEDSAVYLCASSLVSRGSETQYFGPGTRLLVL.

The rearrangement links TRBV19 to TRBJ2-7, with 8 positions matching TRBD2. V gave up 4 bases and J gave up 3 bases; unmatched junction bases: 11. This CDR3 spans 16 amino acids. Germline CDR1 reads LNHDA; CDR2 reads SQIVND (reference sequence). The CDR3 DNA is TGTGCCAGTAGTAGATCTCCGGGAGCGGGAGACTACGAGCAGTACTTC. Translated, it gives CASSRSPGAGDYEQYF. The full variable domain, with the rest looked up from reference TRBV19 and TRBJ2-7, is DGGITQSPKYLFRKEGQNVTLSCEQNLNHDAMYWYRQDPGQGLRLIYYSQIVNDFQKGDIAEGYSVSREKKESFPLTVTSAQKNPTAFYLCASSRSPGAGDYEQYFGPGTRLTVT.